This T cell receptor beta chain was obtained from a study of CD8+CD57+ T cells in acquired aplastic anemia. A remark on this clonotype: What it recognizes is unknown.

TCR beta VDJ and CDR3 were profiled, and genomic DNA was the template. From the reads, TCRdb called clonotypes with MiXCR, one entry per CDR3 protein. The data show roughly 220,000 distinct CDR3 sequences, more than 55% seen once. The study, taken as a whole, reports: Researchers report that some 31 CD8+ CDR3 sequences appeared in both patients and controls.

By flow cytometry, patients selected for sequencing had shown an expansion of CD8+CD57+ cells. CDR1 and CDR2 (germline): LNHNV, YYDKDF (reference sequence). Trimming left V 3 bases short and J 6 bases short, with 15 bases between. This CDR3 has 15 residues. The sample was sorted CD4+, CD8+, or CD8+CD57+ T cells (not recorded which) from PBMCs. The sequence was collected from a human donor with aplastic anemia. This rearrangement joins TRBV15 to TRBJ1-5; maybe TRBD1 (6 bases). The CDR3 sequence: CATSRPRGGGQPQHF. DNA for the CDR3: TGTGCCACCAGCAGGCCGAGAGGGGGTGGTCAGCCCCAGCATTTT.